The clone carrying this TCR beta chain was seen only a few times. The antigen is unknown. RNA transcripts provided the template for amplifying TCR beta CDR3 regions. The workflow started with a first-round RT-PCR run with HTBI primers and then moved on to a second-round multiplex PCR. In TCRdb, the multiplex PCR reads were re-called with MiXCR into one record per CDR3 protein. The profile shows 150,000 or so distinct CDR3 sequences, under 40% of them singletons. The data belong to a study of Graves' ophthalmopathy and Graves' hyperthyroidism. Study-wide results and limits: The majority of expanded thyroid clonotypes above 0.001 frequency also occurred in blood.

V was pared by 5 bases and J by 1 base, with 15 bases between. The CDR3 length is 15 residues. Germline V gives CDR1 ENHRY, CDR2 SYGVKD. The gene calls are TRBV10-3 and TRBJ2-7; D is unclear. This sequence originates from a woman aged 35 to 49 with Graves' ophthalmopathy. The specimen sequenced was peripheral blood. The CDR3 region is CAISNTQTDSYEQYF. CDR3 sequence (DNA): TGTGCCATCAGTAATACTCAGACCGATTCCTACGAGCAGTACTTC.